This TCR beta chain was recorded in a study of cytomegalovirus exposure and HLA in healthy donors. PCR used 60 Vbeta primers and 13 Jbeta primers. Clones were sequenced by immunoSEQ multiplex PCR, and TCRdb holds only the in-frame ones, with some missing. The sample contains 90,000 to 130,000 clones, 76% of which appear only once. The CDR3 covers 13 residues. Germline CDR1 is SGHNT and CDR2 is YENEEA. Trimming shortened V by 2 bases and J by 7 bases, and 12 bases separated the two germline ends. What was sequenced was PBMCs. This chain joins TRBV11-3 and TRBJ2-7; D may be TRBD2 (5 bases). The receptor was isolated from a young man in good health and CMV-seropositive. The CDR3 loop is CASSLTGGFEQYF. The CDR3 bases are TGTGCCAGCAGCTTAACCGGAGGCTTTGAGCAGTACTTC.